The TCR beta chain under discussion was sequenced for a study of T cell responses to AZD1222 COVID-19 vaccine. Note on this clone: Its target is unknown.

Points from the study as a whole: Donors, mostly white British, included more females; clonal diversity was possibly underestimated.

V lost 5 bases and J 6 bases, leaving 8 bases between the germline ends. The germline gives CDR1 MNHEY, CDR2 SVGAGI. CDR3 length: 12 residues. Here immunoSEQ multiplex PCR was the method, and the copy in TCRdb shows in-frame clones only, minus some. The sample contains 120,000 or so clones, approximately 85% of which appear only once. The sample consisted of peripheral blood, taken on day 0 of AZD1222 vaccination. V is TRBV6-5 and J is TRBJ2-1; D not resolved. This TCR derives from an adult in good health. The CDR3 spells CASSRASNEQFF. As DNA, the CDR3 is TGTGCCAGCAGTCGAGCTAGCAATGAGCAGTTCTTC.